The TCR beta chain described here comes from a study of T cell responses to AZD1222 COVID-19 vaccine. A word on this clone: Its antigen remains unidentified.

Overall study results and limits: Most donors were white British, females outnumbered males, and clonal diversity was possibly underestimated. Vaccine-related CD4 TCRs covered spike, predominating at 160-218 and 743-854. At baseline, seropositivity was found in only five or six AZD1222 recipients.

The repertoire was sequenced with immunoSEQ multiplex PCR; TCRdb's copy has only in-frame clones and lacks some. This table holds approximately 180,000 clones, roughly 91% found once. This TCR was sampled from an adult who received the AZD1222 COVID-19 vaccine. The source was peripheral blood, collected 28 days after the second AZD1222 dose.

For the CDR3, the DNA is TGTGCCAGCAGCTGGACAGGGGGCAAAAACATTCAGTACTTC. Its protein is CASSWTGGKNIQYF. The rearrangement uses TRBV5-6 and TRBJ2-4, with 10 bases lining up with TRBD1. After removal of 3 bases from V and 3 bases from J, the junction contained 0 bases not matched to a gene. The CDR3 spans 14 residues. Germline CDR1 is SGHDT and CDR2 is YYEEEE.